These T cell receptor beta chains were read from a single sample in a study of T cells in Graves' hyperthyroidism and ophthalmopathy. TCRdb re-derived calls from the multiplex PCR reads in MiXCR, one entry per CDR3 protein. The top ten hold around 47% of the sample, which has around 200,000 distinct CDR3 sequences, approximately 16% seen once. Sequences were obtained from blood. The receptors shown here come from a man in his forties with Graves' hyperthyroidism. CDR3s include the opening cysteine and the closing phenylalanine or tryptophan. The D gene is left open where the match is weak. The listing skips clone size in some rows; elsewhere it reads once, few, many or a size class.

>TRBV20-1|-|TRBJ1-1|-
CSARGVGEAFF
TGCAGTGCTAGAGGGGTCGGTGAAGCTTTCTTT
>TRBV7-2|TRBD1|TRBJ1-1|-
CASSSGQPGQGNTEAFF
TGTGCCAGCAGCTCAGGTCAACCGGGACAGGGGAACACTGAAGCTTTCTTT
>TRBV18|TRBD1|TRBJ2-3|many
CASSPPGQGSDTQYF
TGTGCCAGCTCACCCCCAGGACAGGGGTCAGATACGCAGTATTTT
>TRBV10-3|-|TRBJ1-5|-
CAISDKDQPQHF
TGTGCCATCAGTGATAAGGATCAGCCCCAGCATTTT
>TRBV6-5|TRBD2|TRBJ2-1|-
CASSNHLAGEVNEQFF
TGTGCCAGCAGTAACCATCTAGCGGGAGAGGTCAATGAGCAGTTCTTC
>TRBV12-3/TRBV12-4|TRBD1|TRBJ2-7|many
CASSLNRGYEQYF
TGTGCCAGCAGTTTAAACAGGGGTTACGAGCAGTACTTC
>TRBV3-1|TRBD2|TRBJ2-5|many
CASSLGLADQETQYF
TGTGCCAGCAGCCTTGGACTAGCGGACCAAGAGACCCAGTACTTC
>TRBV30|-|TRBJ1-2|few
CAWSATEIYGYTF
TGTGCCTGGAGTGCTACAGAAATTTATGGCTACACCTTC
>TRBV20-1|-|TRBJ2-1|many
CSALDGDNEQFF
TGCAGTGCCCTAGACGGCGATAATGAGCAGTTCTTC
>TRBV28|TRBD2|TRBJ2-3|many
CASSLERGGRDTQYF
TGTGCCAGCAGTTTAGAGCGGGGGGGCCGAGATACGCAGTATTTT
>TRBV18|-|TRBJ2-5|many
CASSRALETQYF
TGTGCCAGCTCACGGGCTCTGGAGACCCAGTACTTC
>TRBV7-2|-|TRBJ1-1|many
CASSQGTRGTEAFF
TGTGCCAGCAGTCAAGGGACACGCGGCACTGAAGCTTTCTTT
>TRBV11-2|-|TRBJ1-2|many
CASSSGAYGYTF
TGTGCCAGCAGCTCCGGCGCCTATGGCTACACCTTC
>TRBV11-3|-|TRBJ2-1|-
CASSFESYNEQFF
TGTGCCAGCAGCTTTGAGTCCTACAATGAGCAGTTCTTC
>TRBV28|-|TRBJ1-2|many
CASSLTTTEIYGYTF
TGTGCCAGCAGTTTGACGACAACGGAAATTTATGGCTACACCTTC
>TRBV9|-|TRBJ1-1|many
CASSVVGSGGGEAFF
TGTGCCAGCAGCGTAGTAGGGTCAGGAGGGGGTGAAGCTTTCTTT
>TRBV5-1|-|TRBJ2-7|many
CASSFGQTYEQYF
TGCGCCAGCAGCTTTGGACAGACCTACGAGCAGTACTTC